This T cell receptor (beta chain) was profiled in a study of blood T cell repertoires in COVID-19. Study information: Acute and convalescent COVID-19 specimens originated in the United States, Italy and Spain. T cells, B-cell-depleted T cells, or PBMCs provided the cDNA or gDNA that served as material.

V gave up 5 bases and J gave up 4 bases; unmatched junction bases: 7. The length of the CDR3 is 15 residues. CDR1 and CDR2 (germline): MDHEN, SYDVKM. In the authors' methods: Amplification from reference gene primers served as the basis for estimated nucleated cell counts. The table came from immunoSEQ multiplex PCR; TCRdb's copy has only in-frame clones and leaves some out. D and trimming come from the DNA, and the V and J calls and clone size come from that table. The sample lists some 160,000 clones; approximately 91% were seen once. Input material: peripheral blood. The source of this sequence is a man younger than 30 with acute or convalescent COVID-19. This chain uses TRBV28 with TRBJ1-2; 10 bases map to TRBD1. DNA for the CDR3: TGTGCCAGCAGTCCTCTGACAGGGGGCTTCTATGGCTACACCTTC. Protein sequence: CASSPLTGGFYGYTF.